Below are 26 T cell receptor beta chains sequenced from a single sample in a study of blood T cell repertoires in COVID-19. Profiled with immunoSEQ multiplex PCR; TCRdb holds only in-frame clones, not every one. The data contain hundreds of thousands of clones, about 88% of them singletons. Sequenced input: PBMCs or T cells enriched from blood (not recorded which). The receptors derive from a man between 60 and 75 years old who had recovered from COVID-19.

The chain recombines TRBV2 with TRBJ1-3; maybe TRBD1 (5 bases). The CDR3 is made up of 15 amino acids. V gave up 4 bases and J gave up 3 bases, with 13 bases separating them. CDR1 and CDR2 (germline): SNHLY, FYNNEI. As DNA, the CDR3 is TGTGCCAGCAGTGGCGGGCGGGGCAGTGGAAACACCATATATTTT. Protein: CASSGGRGSGNTIYF.

The gene calls are TRBV10-3 and TRBJ1-4, with 8 bases fitting TRBD1. V was clipped by 3 bases and J by 7 bases; unmatched bases: 7. The CDR3 covers 15 residues. The germline V gene has CDR1 ENHRY and CDR2 SYGVKD. DNA for the CDR3: TGTGCCATCAGTGAAGCCACAGGGGGAACTGAAAAACTGTTTTTT. It encodes CAISEATGGTEKLFF.

The genes are TRBV5-4 and TRBJ2-7; 7 bases map to TRBD1. The germline V gene encodes CDR1 SGHNT and CDR2 YYREEE (reference sequence). With 0 bases clipped from V and 3 bases from J, the junction kept 6 bases outside the gene matches. The CDR3 spans 15 residues. The CDR3 sequence is CASSLDQGVSYEQYF. The CDR3 DNA reads TGTGCCAGCAGCTTGGATCAGGGGGTAAGCTACGAGCAGTACTTC.

The CDR3 here is CAISGKRASTDTQYF. Here the CDR3 DNA reads TGTGCCATCAGTGGGAAGCGGGCGAGCACAGATACGCAGTATTTT. This chain links TRBV10-3 with TRBJ2-3, with TRBD2 as a possible D gene (6 bases). This CDR3 contains 15 residues. From germline, CDR1 is ENHRY and CDR2 SYGVKD. Trimming removed 4 bases at V and 0 bases at J, with 11 bases between.

The chain links TRBV19 to TRBJ2-1; 9 bases match TRBD2. Unmatched junction bases numbered 9, after V lost 4 bases and J lost 8 bases. The CDR3 extends over 15 amino acids. Germline V lookup: CDR1 LNHDA, CDR2 SQIVND (reference sequence). CDR3: CASSTGTSPRDEQFF. The CDR3 bases are TGTGCCAGTAGTACTGGGACTAGCCCTAGGGATGAGCAGTTCTTC.

J is TRBJ1-6 and V is TRBV27; D not resolved. V was clipped by 2 bases and J by 10 bases, with 12 bases between them. Germline CDR1 MNHEY, CDR2 SMNVEV (reference sequence). The CDR3 has 14 residues. CDR3 DNA sequence: TGTGCCAGCAGTTTAGGAGGGTCGCGCTCACCCCTCCACTTT. Translated: CASSLGGSRSPLHF.

J is TRBJ1-4 and V is TRBV14; 8 bases are a match to TRBD1. The CDR3 has 15 amino acids. V gave up 0 bases and J gave up 8 bases; unmatched junction bases: 5. CDR1 is SGHDN and CDR2 is FVKESK in the germline V gene. CDR3 protein: CASSQDHRGREKLFF. CDR3 in DNA: TGTGCCAGCAGCCAAGATCACAGGGGGAGAGAAAAACTGTTTTTT. Supplemented by reference TRBV14 and TRBJ1-4, the full variable domain reads EAGVTQFPSHSVIEKGQTVTLRCDPISGHDNLYWYRRVMGKEIKFLLHFVKESKQDESGMPNNRFLAERTGGTYSTLKVQPAELEDSGVYFCASSQDHRGREKLFFGSGTQLSVL.

The chain recombines TRBV5-4 with TRBJ1-2; D is unclear. Germline CDR1 is SGHNT and CDR2 is YYREEE (reference sequence). The CDR3 is 12 residues long. The germline V and J ends were trimmed by 4 bases and 4 bases, with 8 bases remaining between them. DNA for the CDR3: TGTGCCAGCAGCCCCAACGGCTATGGCTACACCTTC. Translating gives CASSPNGYGYTF. Full variable domain (remainder filled in from reference TRBV5-4 and TRBJ1-2): ETGVTQSPTHLIKTRGQQVTLRCSSQSGHNTVSWYQQALGQGPQFIFQYYREEENGRGNFPPRFSGLQFPNYSSELNVNALELDDSALYLCASSPNGYGYTFGSGTRLTVV.

The rearrangement links TRBV4-2 to TRBJ2-3; TRBD1 matches 9 bases. The V segment lost 3 bases and the J segment 4 bases; nucleotides outside the gene matches: 8. Germline loops: CDR1 LGHNA, CDR2 YNFKEQ. The length of the CDR3 is 16 residues. The CDR3 DNA follows: TGTGCCAGCAGCCAGGCAAGGGGACAGGGTGCAGATACGCAGTATTTT. Translation: CASSQARGQGADTQYF.

This clone has more than one count but fewer than ten. The J gene is TRBJ2-5, the V gene TRBV10-1, with 7 bases fitting TRBD2. The junction had 11 bases not matched to a gene; V was cut back by 6 bases and J by 10 bases. Per the germline V gene, CDR1 is WNHNN and CDR2 is SYGVQD (reference sequence). This CDR3 has 13 residues. This chain's CDR3 is CASSIGLGDDQYF. The CDR3 nucleotides read TGCGCCAGCAGCATCGGACTAGGTGATGACCAGTACTTC.

The chain has TRBV5-6 and TRBJ1-2; TRBD1 agrees at 7 bases. Trimming removed 4 bases from V and 4 bases from J; junction bases left unmatched: 7. CDR1 is SGHDT, CDR2 YYEEEE, per germline. The CDR3 totals 14 residues. The CDR3 here is CASSPGQATYGYTF. The CDR3 bases are TGTGCCAGCAGCCCCGGACAGGCGACCTATGGCTACACCTTC.

In regard to this clone: The sample has other DNA sequences that encode this CDR3 too. The J gene is TRBJ2-1, the V gene TRBV3-1 (or the pseudogene TRBV3-2), with D uncertain. CDR3 length: 11 amino acids. CDR1 is LGHDT and CDR2 is YNNKEL in the germline V gene (reference sequence). Between the trimmed V and J ends, which lost 1 base and 7 bases, there was a span of 2 bases. The DNA for the CDR3 is TGTGCCAGCAGCCAAGCTAATGAGCAGTTCTTC. Amino acid sequence: CASSQANEQFF.

The V gene is TRBV30, the J gene TRBJ1-6; TRBD1 matches at 7 bases. The CDR3 extends over 13 amino acids. Germline assignment: CDR1 GTSNPN and CDR2 SVGIG (reference sequence). The J segment lost 9 bases and the V segment lost 3 bases, leaving 5 bases of the junction unmatched. The CDR3 DNA reads TGTGCCTGGAGCAGACAGGGAGGTTCACCCCTCCACTTT. It translates to CAWSRQGGSPLHF.

The V call is TRBV3-1 (or the pseudogene TRBV3-2), the J call TRBJ2-1; possibly TRBD2 for D (5 bases). The germline gives CDR1 LGHDT, CDR2 YNNKEL (reference sequence). This CDR3 comprises 14 residues. Between the trimmed V and J ends, which lost 4 bases and 6 bases, there was a span of 13 bases. The CDR3 sequence is CASSLTREGNEQFF. CDR3 DNA: TGTGCCAGCAGCCTCACTAGAGAAGGCAATGAGCAGTTCTTC.

CDR3 region: CASSPLGRNTEAFF. As DNA, the CDR3 is TGCGCCAGCAGCCCCCTGGGCCGGAACACTGAAGCTTTCTTT. J is TRBJ1-1 and V is TRBV4-1, with D uncertain. The germline CDR1 and CDR2 sequences are MGHRA and YSYEKL. Trimming took off 4 bases at V and 1 base at J, with 10 bases between the two ends. The CDR3 runs to 14 residues.

This chain links TRBV2 with TRBJ1-4, with TRBD1 matching over 11 bases. The CDR3 is 14 residues long. The junction had 4 bases not matched to a gene; V was cut back by 6 bases and J by 7 bases. Germline CDR1 is SNHLY and CDR2 is FYNNEI. This CDR3 reads CASRGQGAGEKLFF. The CDR3, as DNA: TGTGCCAGCAGAGGACAGGGGGCGGGTGAAAAACTGTTTTTT.

This clone was seen more than once but under ten times. This chain joins TRBV6-5 and TRBJ2-1, with a weak D call TRBD1 (6 bases). Trimming pared 5 bases from V and 8 bases from J, leaving 13 bases between. Germline V CDR1 and CDR2: MNHEY, SVGAGI. The CDR3 is 13 residues long. This CDR3 reads CASSHRDRDEQFF. CDR3 nucleotides: TGTGCCAGCAGTCACAGGGACCGGGATGAGCAGTTCTTC.

V and J are TRBV5-1 and TRBJ2-3; unclear D gene. V dropped 0 bases and J dropped 2 bases, with 7 bases sitting between them. Per the germline V gene, CDR1 is SGHRS and CDR2 is YFSETQ. The CDR3 totals 14 residues. The CDR3 nucleotides read TGCGCCAGCAGCTTGGGAGGCTACACAGATACGCAGTATTTT. The encoded protein is CASSLGGYTDTQYF.

As concerns this clone: At one boundary the junction diverges from the germline segment, which might be a read error. The J gene is TRBJ1-4, the V gene TRBV30; D possibly corresponds to TRBD1 (6 bases). CDR3 length: 13 amino acids. Germline CDR1 is GTSNPN and CDR2 is SVGIG (reference sequence). For the CDR3, the DNA is TGTGCCTGGAGTGTACACCCCCGGGGGGCCCCGAATTTT. Its protein product is CAWSVHPRGAPNF.

This sequence joins TRBV12-3 or TRBV12-4 and TRBJ1-2; D is ambiguous. The CDR3 consists of 12 residues. The V end was cut by 1 base, the J end by 11 bases, with 11 bases between. The CDR3 reads CASSLGASGYTF. CDR3 nucleotide sequence: TGTGCCAGCAGTTTAGGGGCCAGTGGATACACCTTC.

The chain recombines TRBV9 with TRBJ2-1, with D possibly TRBD1 on 5 matching bases. Trimming stripped 0 bases from V and 2 bases from J, with 9 bases between. The CDR3 runs 15 residues. Germline CDR1 SGDLS, CDR2 YYNGEE. CDR3 coding DNA: TGTGCCAGCAGCGTAGGTCGCAGGGCCTACAATGAGCAGTTCTTC. This codes for CASSVGRRAYNEQFF.

V and J are TRBV6-5 and TRBJ2-7, with D tentatively TRBD1 (5 bases). The CDR3 sequence is 15 residues long. V was trimmed by 7 bases and J by 3 bases, leaving 19 bases between them. CDR1 is MNHEY, CDR2 SVGAGI, per germline. The CDR3 spells CASNTRKRQYYEQYF. CDR3 nucleotide sequence: TGTGCCAGCAACACTCGCAAACGACAGTACTACGAGCAGTACTTC.

The chain is built from TRBV6-4 and TRBJ1-1, with D perhaps matching TRBD1 (6 bases). Germline V CDR1 and CDR2: MRHNA, SNTAGT. There are 16 residues in the CDR3. Trimming took 6 bases from V and 0 from J, leaving 17 bases between them. CDR3 sequence (DNA): TGTGCCAGCAGAACTACAGGGCAAAGCATGAACACTGAAGCTTTCTTT. Translation: CASRTTGQSMNTEAFF.

The J gene is TRBJ2-1, the V gene TRBV27; 16 nucleotides line up with TRBD2. The CDR3 extends over 19 amino acids. V gave up 7 bases and J gave up 4 bases; unmatched junction bases: 13. Germline CDR1 reads MNHEY; CDR2 reads SMNVEV (reference sequence). The CDR3 coding sequence is TGTGCCAGCATCAGACCGGGACTAGCGGGAGGGCCGAGGTACAATGAGCAGTTCTTC. It codes for CASIRPGLAGGPRYNEQFF.

This chain connects TRBV5-4 to TRBJ2-3; 9 bases map to TRBD2. This CDR3 has 16 amino acids. The junction had 11 bases not matched to a gene; V was cut back by 4 bases and J by 5 bases. CDR1 SGHNT and CDR2 YYREEE come from the germline V gene (reference sequence). This CDR3 reads CASSHAAGGLGDTQYF. CDR3 nucleotide sequence: TGTGCCAGCAGCCATGCAGCGGGAGGTCTTGGAGATACGCAGTATTTT.

The chain combines TRBV19 with TRBJ1-5; D remains ambiguous. Germline CDR1 is LNHDA and CDR2 is SQIVND (reference sequence). Trimming cost V 5 bases and J 4 bases, with 18 bases left between them. This CDR3 comprises 16 residues. This CDR3 is CASSVAWGGGNQPQHF. CDR3 DNA: TGTGCCAGTAGTGTTGCCTGGGGTGGAGGTAATCAGCCCCAGCATTTT.